A selection of T cell receptor beta chains follows, all from one sample in a study of cytomegalovirus exposure and HLA in healthy donors. TCRdb keeps only in-frame clones here, not all; method: immunoSEQ multiplex PCR. The data show some 150,000 clones, 65% to 85% seen once. Sequenced input: PBMCs. All receptors come from a woman aged 40 to 50 in good health and CMV-seropositive. The CDR3 runs from the conserved cysteine through the conserved F or W. The order of the fields is CDR3 protein, CDR3 DNA, D gene, J gene, V gene, clone size. The D gene is left open where the match is weak. The size of a clone is reported for some rows only, either as once, few or many, or as a class for expanded clones.

CDR3aa: CASSTGHNSYEQYF; CDR3nt: TGTGCCAGCAGCACCGGACACAACTCCTACGAGCAGTACTTC; d_gene: .; j_gene: TRBJ2-7; v_gene: TRBV9; abundance: once
CDR3aa: CASSESLDSVGYTF; CDR3nt: TGCGCCAGCAGTGAGAGTTTGGACAGTGTGGGCTACACCTTC; d_gene: .; j_gene: TRBJ1-2; v_gene: TRBV10-1; abundance: .
CDR3aa: CASSRDSPTYEQYF; CDR3nt: TGTGCCAGCAGCAGAGACAGTCCCACCTACGAGCAGTACTTC; d_gene: .; j_gene: TRBJ2-7; v_gene: TRBV7-9; abundance: .
CDR3aa: CASSETGNYGYTF; CDR3nt: TGTGCCAGCAGCGAGACAGGGAACTATGGCTACACCTTC; d_gene: TRBD1; j_gene: TRBJ1-2; v_gene: TRBV2; abundance: .
CDR3aa: CAISESGGQSYEQYF; CDR3nt: TGTGCCATCAGTGAGTCGGGGGGACAGAGCTACGAGCAGTACTTC; d_gene: .; j_gene: TRBJ2-7; v_gene: TRBV10-3; abundance: once
CDR3aa: CASSLTVGSKTDTQYF; CDR3nt: TGCGCCAGCAGCTTGACGGTTGGTTCCAAGACAGATACGCAGTATTTT; d_gene: .; j_gene: TRBJ2-3; v_gene: TRBV5-1; abundance: .
CDR3aa: CASSFLDRDEKLFF; CDR3nt: TGCGCCAGCAGCTTTCTGGACAGGGACGAAAAACTGTTTTTT; d_gene: TRBD1; j_gene: TRBJ1-4; v_gene: TRBV5-1; abundance: .
CDR3aa: CASSYVSGGSTGELFF; CDR3nt: TGTGCCAGCAGCTACGTTAGCGGGGGCTCCACCGGGGAGCTGTTTTTT; d_gene: TRBD2; j_gene: TRBJ2-2; v_gene: TRBV7-3; abundance: .
CDR3aa: CASSKASGGDYEQYF; CDR3nt: TGTGCCAGTAGCAAAGCTAGCGGGGGAGATTACGAGCAGTACTTC; d_gene: TRBD2; j_gene: TRBJ2-7; v_gene: TRBV19; abundance: once
CDR3aa: CAISSGPHGYTF; CDR3nt: TGTGCCATATCCTCTGGGCCCCATGGCTACACCTTC; d_gene: .; j_gene: TRBJ1-2; v_gene: TRBV11-2; abundance: .
CDR3aa: CATSRPDQGGPINYGYTF; CDR3nt: TGTGCCACCAGCAGACCAGACCAAGGGGGCCCGATTAACTATGGCTACACCTTC; d_gene: TRBD1; j_gene: TRBJ1-2; v_gene: TRBV15; abundance: .
CDR3aa: CASSPGQGASNQPQHF; CDR3nt: TGCGCCAGCAGCCCAGGACAGGGGGCTAGCAATCAGCCCCAGCATTTT; d_gene: TRBD1; j_gene: TRBJ1-5; v_gene: TRBV5-1; abundance: .
CDR3aa: CASSGEGDEQFF; CDR3nt: TGTGCCAGCAGTGGGGAGGGAGATGAGCAGTTCTTC; d_gene: TRBD2; j_gene: TRBJ2-1; v_gene: TRBV2; abundance: few
CDR3aa: CASSGQGQLNTEAFF; CDR3nt: TGTGCCAGCTCAGGACAGGGACAGCTGAACACTGAAGCTTTCTTT; d_gene: TRBD1; j_gene: TRBJ1-1; v_gene: TRBV18; abundance: .
CDR3aa: CASSGGGQGLLF; CDR3nt: TGTGCCAGCAGTGGGGGGGGACAGGGACTACTCTTC; d_gene: TRBD1; j_gene: TRBJ2-1; v_gene: TRBV2; abundance: .
CDR3aa: CASSTTGGAGLVPFF; CDR3nt: TGTGCCAGTAGTACCACAGGGGGCGCGGGGTTGGTACCTTTCTTT; d_gene: TRBD1; j_gene: TRBJ1-1; v_gene: TRBV19; abundance: .
CDR3aa: CASSGTGTYSTDTQYF; CDR3nt: TGTGCCAGCAGTGGGACTGGCACCTATAGCACAGATACGCAGTATTTT; d_gene: .; j_gene: TRBJ2-3; v_gene: TRBV6-1; abundance: .
CDR3aa: CASSTWTSGGLNEQFF; CDR3nt: TGTGCCAGCAGCACATGGACTAGCGGGGGTCTCAATGAGCAGTTCTTC; d_gene: TRBD2; j_gene: TRBJ2-1; v_gene: TRBV28; abundance: .
CDR3aa: CASVGQNQPQHF; CDR3nt: TGTGCCAGCGTTGGGCAGAATCAGCCCCAGCATTTT; d_gene: .; j_gene: TRBJ1-5; v_gene: TRBV28; abundance: .
CDR3aa: CASSPTGTSYEQYF; CDR3nt: TGTGCCAGCTCACCAACAGGGACCTCCTACGAGCAGTACTTC; d_gene: .; j_gene: TRBJ2-7; v_gene: TRBV18; abundance: few
CDR3aa: CASPDYRGRANEKLFF; CDR3nt: TGTGCCAGCCCTGATTACAGGGGACGAGCTAATGAAAAACTGTTTTTT; d_gene: .; j_gene: TRBJ1-4; v_gene: TRBV12-1; abundance: .
CDR3aa: CSSSLGLAGGRQETQYF; CDR3nt: TGTTCCAGCAGCTTAGGACTAGCGGGGGGTCGCCAAGAGACCCAGTACTTC; d_gene: TRBD2; j_gene: TRBJ2-5; v_gene: TRBV7-9; abundance: .
CDR3aa: CASSRGQGHQYF; CDR3nt: TGTGCCAGCAGCCGGGGACAGGGACATCAGTATTTT; d_gene: TRBD1; j_gene: TRBJ2-3; v_gene: TRBV7-9; abundance: .
CDR3aa: CAIRGTSGGGLYNEQFF; CDR3nt: TGTGCCATCAGAGGTACTAGCGGGGGGGGCCTCTACAATGAGCAGTTCTTC; d_gene: TRBD2; j_gene: TRBJ2-1; v_gene: TRBV10-3; abundance: .
CDR3aa: CASSSSGQGRREQYF; CDR3nt: TGTGCCAGCAGCTCGTCGGGACAGGGGAGGCGGGAGCAGTACTTC; d_gene: TRBD1; j_gene: TRBJ2-7; v_gene: TRBV7-9; abundance: .
CDR3aa: CASSWIAGGNSYEQYF; CDR3nt: TGCGCCAGCAGCTGGATAGCGGGGGGCAACTCCTACGAGCAGTACTTC; d_gene: TRBD2; j_gene: TRBJ2-7; v_gene: TRBV5-1; abundance: .
CDR3aa: CASSSGLATDTQYF; CDR3nt: TGTGCCAGCAGTTCAGGACTAGCCACAGATACGCAGTATTTT; d_gene: TRBD2; j_gene: TRBJ2-3; v_gene: TRBV6-5; abundance: .